This entry lists 28 T cell receptor beta chains sequenced from one sample in a study of control samples from healthy donors and cancer patients. The protocol was immunoSEQ multiplex PCR, while the TCRdb copy is restricted to in-frame clones and leaves out a portion. The sample holds about 54,000 clones; approximately 95% are singletons and the top ten take approximately 1.9%. The source material was blood. These receptor sequences come from a woman aged 25 to 39 in good health.

This chain connects TRBV5-1 to TRBJ1-1; tentative D call: TRBD1 (6 bases). The V gene's germline CDR1 is SGHRS and CDR2 YFSETQ. Trimming stripped 0 bases from V and 4 bases from J, with 13 bases between. The length of the CDR3 is 15 residues. CDR3 bases: TGCGCCAGCAGCTTGGCCGGCAGGGGAGTCACTGAAGCTTTCTTT. This encodes CASSLAGRGVTEAFF. Combining the CDR3 with reference TRBV5-1 and TRBJ1-1 gives the whole variable domain KAGVTQTPRYLIKTRGQQVTLSCSPISGHRSVSWYQQTPGQGLQFLFEYFSETQRNKGNFPGRFSGRQFSNSRSEMNVSTLELGDSALYLCASSLAGRGVTEAFFGQGTRLTVV.

V is TRBV28 and J is TRBJ2-1; D may match TRBD1 or TRBD2 (5 bases each). CDR3 size: 16 residues. The germline V gene has CDR1 MDHEN and CDR2 SYDVKM. V shed 6 bases and J shed 0 bases, with 15 bases lying between them. The CDR3 region is CASRSTGTASYNEQFF. In nucleotides, the CDR3 is TGTGCCAGCAGATCTACCGGGACCGCCTCCTACAATGAGCAGTTCTTC.

The chain links TRBV2 to TRBJ1-6; a possible D gene is TRBD1 (6 bases). Germline assignment: CDR1 SNHLY and CDR2 FYNNEI. CDR3 length equals 15 residues. Trimming cost V 6 bases and J 3 bases, with 12 bases left between them. This chain's CDR3 is CASSIRGDYNSPLHF. CDR3 in DNA: TGTGCCAGCAGCATCAGGGGCGACTATAATTCACCCCTCCACTTT.

The chain recombines TRBV28 with TRBJ1-2; TRBD1 matches 8 bases. From germline, CDR1 is MDHEN and CDR2 SYDVKM. Losses at the gene ends were 8 bases for V and 4 bases for J; bases not matched to a gene: 3. The CDR3 spans 12 residues. The CDR3 is CASGQGAYGYTF. The CDR3 DNA sequence: TGTGCCAGCGGACAGGGCGCCTATGGCTACACCTTC.

This chain links TRBV19 with TRBJ2-2; D ambiguous. Germline lookup yields CDR1 LNHDA and CDR2 SQIVND (reference sequence). The CDR3 has 12 residues. V was cut by 10 bases and J by 4 bases, with 10 bases left in between. Written as DNA, the CDR3 is TGTGCCACTTCGACGATCACCGGGGAGCTGTTTTTT. This translates into CATSTITGELFF.

The V call is TRBV7-9, the J call TRBJ2-3; 7 nucleotides agree with TRBD2. This CDR3 has 15 residues. V lost 5 bases and J lost 2; bases outside the gene matches: 7. Germline loops: CDR1 SEHNR, CDR2 FQNEAQ (reference sequence). This CDR3 is CASSSMGGDTDTQYF. CDR3 in DNA: TGTGCCAGCAGCAGCATGGGGGGGGACACAGATACGCAGTATTTT.

This chain joins TRBV18 and TRBJ1-3, with D hard to call. The CDR3 has 17 amino acids. V lost 3 bases to trimming and J lost 0 bases, with 15 bases between them. The germline CDR1 and CDR2 sequences are KGHSH and LQKENI. CDR3 in amino acids: CASSPGGSLLSGNTIYF. The CDR3 DNA reads TGTGCCAGCTCACCTGGAGGCAGCCTCCTCTCTGGAAACACCATATATTTT.

This clone occurred once. The chain links TRBV5-1 to TRBJ2-5; tentative D call: TRBD2 (6 bases). This CDR3 region has 15 residues. The germline gives CDR1 SGHRS, CDR2 YFSETQ. V lost 4 bases and J lost 2, with 15 bases in between. CDR3 in amino acids: CASSGAGAGQETQYF. The DNA of the CDR3 is TGCGCCAGCAGCGGGGCCGGGGCGGGACAAGAGACCCAGTACTTC.

J is TRBJ2-2 and V is TRBV5-1; possibly TRBD1 for D (5 bases). This CDR3 comprises 15 residues. V shed 0 bases and J shed 3 bases, with 9 bases lying between them. Germline V gene sequence: CDR1 SGHRS, CDR2 YFSETQ. CDR3 residues: CASSLAGFHTGELFF. As DNA, the CDR3 is TGCGCCAGCAGCTTGGCAGGGTTCCACACCGGGGAGCTGTTTTTT.

The chain uses TRBV3-1 (or the pseudogene TRBV3-2) and TRBJ1-4; no clear D gene. V lost 0 bases, J lost 9 bases, and 8 bases lay in between. The CDR3 is made up of 13 amino acids. CDR1 LGHDT and CDR2 YNNKEL come from the germline V gene (reference sequence). CDR3 loop: CASSQENTQKLFF. The CDR3 nucleotides are TGTGCCAGCAGCCAAGAAAACACTCAAAAACTGTTTTTT.

The gene calls are TRBV6-1 and TRBJ1-5; D is perhaps TRBD1 (5 bases). CDR3 length equals 13 residues. The germline V and J ends were trimmed by 3 bases and 9 bases, with 12 bases remaining between them. Germline CDR1 is MNHNS and CDR2 is SASEGT. CDR3: CASSDRAMSPQHF. In DNA, the CDR3 is TGTGCCAGCAGTGACAGGGCCATGTCGCCCCAGCATTTT.

CDR3 coding DNA: TGCGCCAGCAGCTTCAGCCGGAGGGACAGGGTCTCCTACGAGCAGTACTTC. Translating it yields CASSFSRRDRVSYEQYF. The chain links TRBV5-1 to TRBJ2-7, with 9 bases that match TRBD1. The CDR3 covers 17 residues. Trimming at V came to 2 bases and at J to 0 bases, leaving 9 bases not matched to a gene. CDR1 and CDR2 (germline): SGHRS, YFSETQ.

This clone was seen a few times. This chain links TRBV7-8 with TRBJ1-1; no definite D call. V lost 1 base and J lost 0, with 9 bases in between. This CDR3 is built from 15 residues. Germline V gives CDR1 SGHVS, CDR2 FQNEAQ. CDR3 loop: CASSLVATMNTEAFF. In DNA, the CDR3 is TGTGCCAGCAGCTTAGTTGCGACAATGAACACTGAAGCTTTCTTT.

The chain joins TRBV28 to TRBJ2-2; 9 nucleotides line up with TRBD1. Trimming at V came to 5 bases and at J to 7 bases, leaving 14 bases not matched to a gene. Per the germline V gene, CDR1 is MDHEN and CDR2 is SYDVKM. The CDR3 spans 17 residues. CDR3 DNA: TGTGCCAGCAGTCTGACCGCCGGGACAGGGTGGGTCGGGGAGCTGTTTTTT. Protein sequence: CASSLTAGTGWVGELFF. The whole variable domain, remainder taken from reference TRBV28 and TRBJ2-2, is DVKVTQSSRYLVKRTGEKVFLECVQDMDHENMFWYRQDPGLGLRLIYFSYDVKMKEKGDIPEGYSVSREKKERFSLILESASTNQTSMYLCASSLTAGTGWVGELFFGEGSRLTVL.

The rearrangement uses TRBV6-5 and TRBJ2-1; tentatively, D is TRBD1 (6 bases). From germline, CDR1 is MNHEY and CDR2 SVGAGI. There are 13 residues in the CDR3. Trimming left V 5 bases short and J 12 bases short, with 17 bases between. The CDR3 here is CASSNKQGSWQFF. CDR3 nucleotides: TGTGCCAGCAGTAACAAACAGGGCTCCTGGCAGTTCTTC.

The chain uses TRBV11-1 and TRBJ1-1; no clear D gene. Trimming pared 5 bases from V and 5 bases from J, leaving 15 bases between. Germline V gene data show CDR1 as SGHAT and CDR2 as FQDESV (reference sequence). The CDR3 extends over 14 amino acids. DNA for the CDR3: TGTGCCAGCAGCACCGTGGCGCAGAGGACTGAAGCTTTCTTT. This gives the protein CASSTVAQRTEAFF.

Worth noting for this clone: At the DNA level, this CDR3 is encoded by other sequences in the same sample as well. The genes are TRBV19 and TRBJ2-7; possibly TRBD1 for D (5 bases). The V and J ends lost 7 bases and 6 bases respectively, with 10 bases between them. The CDR3 loop spans 11 amino acids. CDR1 and CDR2 from the germline V gene are LNHDA and SQIVND (reference sequence). CDR3 in amino acids: CASIQGGEQYF. The CDR3 coding sequence is TGTGCCAGTATCCAGGGTGGCGAGCAGTACTTC.

V usage is TRBV4-2 and J usage is TRBJ2-1; 12 bases line up with TRBD2. Trimming at V came to 3 bases and at J to 10 bases, leaving 10 bases not matched to a gene. The CDR3 runs 16 residues. In germline, CDR1 is LGHNA, CDR2 YNFKEQ. The CDR3 bases are TGTGCCAGCAGCCATGATCTAGCGGGAGGGCAGAGGGAGCAGTTCTTC. Its translation is CASSHDLAGGQREQFF.

CDR3 loop: CASSTGTGGAETQYF. Written as DNA, the CDR3 is TGTGCCAGCAGCACCGGGACAGGGGGCGCGGAGACCCAGTACTTC. The V and J genes are TRBV11-2 and TRBJ2-5, with 12 bases fitting TRBD1. This CDR3 contains 15 residues. V lost 5 bases to trimming and J lost 5 bases; unmatched junction nucleotides: 6. Per germline, CDR1 SGHAT and CDR2 FQNNGV.

V usage is TRBV9 and J usage is TRBJ2-1; D possibly matches TRBD1 or TRBD2 (7 bases each). Germline V lookup: CDR1 SGDLS, CDR2 YYNGEE. CDR3 length equals 15 residues. V dropped 4 bases and J dropped 7 bases, with 18 bases sitting between them. The CDR3 here is CASSSGEGAGNEQFF. CDR3 DNA sequence: TGTGCCAGCAGCTCAGGGGAGGGGGCTGGGAATGAGCAGTTCTTC.

The chain couples TRBV9 to TRBJ1-3, with D possibly being TRBD1 (6 bases). Trimming took off 3 bases at V and 0 bases at J, with 7 bases between the two ends. The CDR3 loop spans 14 amino acids. Germline V lookup: CDR1 SGDLS, CDR2 YYNGEE. In DNA, the CDR3 is TGTGCCAGCAGCGGGACAGACTCTGGAAACACCATATATTTT. Its protein product is CASSGTDSGNTIYF.

The rearrangement uses TRBV6-1 and TRBJ1-2; 8 bases agree with TRBD1. V was pared by 3 bases and J by 3 bases, with 6 bases of the junction left unmatched. Germline V CDR1 and CDR2: MNHNS, SASEGT. The CDR3 totals 15 residues. The CDR3 DNA is TGTGCCAGCAGTGAGTTACCAGGGGGCGACTATGGCTACACCTTC. Amino acid sequence: CASSELPGGDYGYTF.

The chain recombines TRBV19 with TRBJ2-7, with D tentatively TRBD1 or TRBD2 (5 bases each). The germline V and J ends were trimmed by 4 bases and 5 bases, with 15 bases remaining between them. Germline CDR1 and CDR2: LNHDA and SQIVND (reference sequence). The CDR3 length is 14 residues. The chain's CDR3 is CASSTWGSKDEQYF. The CDR3 DNA reads TGTGCCAGTAGTACTTGGGGGAGTAAGGACGAGCAGTACTTC.

The chain combines TRBV28 with TRBJ2-5, with D possibly called TRBD1 or TRBD2 (6 bases each). Germline V gives CDR1 MDHEN, CDR2 SYDVKM. This CDR3 comprises 16 residues. V dropped 2 bases and J dropped 5 bases, with 18 bases sitting between them. CDR3 coding DNA: TGTGCCAGCAGTTTAAATACGGGGGCGGTTCTTGAGACCCAGTACTTC. Translated: CASSLNTGAVLETQYF.

The chain employs TRBV5-4 and TRBJ2-7; 9 bases are a match to TRBD2. V shed 3 bases, J shed 1 base, and the junction held 2 bases outside the gene matches. Germline CDR1 reads SGHNT; CDR2 reads YYREEE (reference sequence). CDR3 length: 14 amino acids. The CDR3 DNA is TGTGCCAGCAGCTGGGCGGGAGGGTCCTACGAGCAGTACTTC. Its translation is CASSWAGGSYEQYF.

The chain uses TRBV11-2 and TRBJ1-1; the D gene is possibly TRBD1 (5 bases). The germline V and J ends were trimmed by 5 bases and 7 bases, with 17 bases remaining between them. This CDR3 comprises 14 residues. From germline, CDR1 is SGHAT and CDR2 FQNNGV. In nucleotides, the CDR3 is TGTGCCAGCAGCCCTCCCATGCAGGGCTTTGAAGCTTTCTTT. Its translation: CASSPPMQGFEAFF.

A single count supports this clone. V gene TRBV28 combines with J gene TRBJ2-7, with no clear D. Germline V gives CDR1 MDHEN, CDR2 SYDVKM. The CDR3 contains 13 residues. The germline V and J ends were trimmed by 0 bases and 4 bases, with 7 bases remaining between them. The CDR3 DNA sequence: TGTGCCAGCAGTTTATGGGACCCTTACGAGCAGTACTTC. Translation: CASSLWDPYEQYF.

Comment on this clone: One end of the junction does not line up with germline, which may come from a read error. V is TRBV19 and J is TRBJ2-2; D might be TRBD1 (5 bases). The CDR3 is made up of 15 amino acids. From germline, CDR1 is LNHDA and CDR2 SQIVND (reference sequence). The CDR3 nucleotides are TGTGCCAGTACTATAGGGGCCGCGAACACCGGGGAGCTGTTTTTT. It is translated as CASTIGAANTGELFF.